This record looks at one T cell receptor (beta chain) sequence and its context. The antigen remains unidentified. This sample stems from a study of CD8+ T cells in alopecia areata. Looking at the study overall: At a dose of 5 to 10 mg twice daily, oral tofacitinib was given to treated patients.

Extracted RNA was reverse transcribed, and the resulting cDNA served as sequencing template. TCRdb's copy holds only in-frame clones and misses some; the assay was immunoSEQ multiplex PCR. The profile shows more than 95,000 clones, approximately 38% of them singletons. Study-wide findings and caveats: Compared with normal scalp, lesional scalp had higher clonality and more expanded CD8+ clones.

PBMCs yielded sorted CD4+ and CD8+ T cells. Sequencing input: CD4+ T cells sorted from blood. The origin of this receptor is a human donor with alopecia areata.

The CDR3 loop reads CAWSPWGQITEAFF. DNA of the CDR3: TGTGCCTGGAGTCCCTGGGGGCAAATCACTGAAGCTTTCTTT. This sequence joins TRBV30 and TRBJ1-1; the D gene is possibly TRBD1 (6 bases). The V gene's germline CDR1 is GTSNPN and CDR2 SVGIG (reference sequence). V lost 2 bases and J lost 4, with 14 bases in between. This CDR3 spans 14 amino acids.